The 19 T cell receptor beta chains in this list originate from one sample, sequenced in a study of control samples from healthy donors and cancer patients. The method was immunoSEQ multiplex PCR; TCRdb's version includes in-frame clones alone and lacks a portion of them. This sample has some 73,000 clones; roughly 94% occur once, and the top ten carry roughly 6.2%. The source material was blood. The receptors here all came from a woman in her 40s in good health.

This rearrangement joins TRBV21-1 to TRBJ2-7; the table's D call TRBD1 went unverified against the DNA. TRBV21-1 is designated a pseudogene. CDR3 length: 13 residues. The CDR3 DNA follows: TGTGCCAGCGACGACAGGGTTCGCTACGAGCAGTACTTC. Encoded protein: CASDDRVRYEQYF.

CDR3 DNA: TGCGCCAGCAGCCAAGACTCAGGGGGGGGAGAGACCCAGTACTTC. Translating it yields CASSQDSGGGETQYF. The J gene is TRBJ2-5, the V gene TRBV4-3, with D possibly called TRBD1 or TRBD2 (7 bases each). CDR3 length: 15 residues. With 0 bases removed from V and 4 bases from J, the gap between germline ends came to 12 bases. Germline loops: CDR1 LGHNA, CDR2 YSLEER.

The chain has TRBV4-2 and TRBJ2-3; 16 positions match TRBD2. The trim removed 4 bases at V and 1 base at J, leaving 8 bases unmatched. This CDR3 region has 19 residues. Germline loops: CDR1 LGHNA, CDR2 YNFKEQ. Here the CDR3 reads CASSLGLAGGPLRTDTQYF. CDR3 sequence (DNA): TGTGCCAGCAGCCTGGGACTAGCGGGGGGGCCCCTCCGCACAGATACGCAGTATTTT.

The chain uses TRBV4-1 and TRBJ1-5, with TRBD1 matching 7 bases. The V gene end was trimmed by 3 bases and the J gene end by 5 bases; junction bases not matched to a gene: 7. Germline V gene data show CDR1 as MGHRA and CDR2 as YSYEKL. The CDR3 spans 15 residues. CDR3: CASSHEVTGDQPQHF. CDR3 coding DNA: TGCGCCAGCAGCCATGAGGTAACAGGGGATCAGCCCCAGCATTTT.

This clone was picked up a small number of times. The chain joins TRBV3-1 (or the pseudogene TRBV3-2) to TRBJ1-3; no reliable D call. This CDR3 spans 15 amino acids. The ends were cut back, 0 bases at V and 5 bases at J, with 11 bases in the middle. In germline, CDR1 is LGHDT, CDR2 YNNKEL (reference sequence). CDR3 sequence reads: CASSQDSTERNTIYF. The CDR3 DNA is TGTGCCAGCAGCCAAGATAGCACAGAAAGAAACACCATATATTTT.

V gene TRBV28 combines with J gene TRBJ1-4; D unresolved. This CDR3 is 14 amino acids long. Trimming took off 6 bases at V and 4 bases at J, with 12 bases between the two ends. Germline loops: CDR1 MDHEN, CDR2 SYDVKM. The CDR3 loop is CASSAPDLNEKLFF. The CDR3 DNA is TGTGCCAGCAGCGCGCCGGATCTTAATGAAAAACTGTTTTTT.

The gene calls are TRBV7-6 and TRBJ2-2, with D possibly called TRBD1 or TRBD2 (5 bases each). The CDR3 has 16 amino acids. Germline V gives CDR1 SGHVS, CDR2 FNYEAQ. V lost 5 bases and J 1 base, leaving 14 bases between the germline ends. CDR3 region: CASSPLSGQNTGELFF. In DNA form, the CDR3 reads TGTGCCAGCAGCCCTCTCTCGGGGCAGAACACCGGGGAGCTGTTTTTT.

The chain joins TRBV6-2 or TRBV6-3 to TRBJ1-3; maybe TRBD1 (5 bases). CDR3 length: 14 amino acids. Germline V gives CDR1 MNHEY, CDR2 SVGEGT. V was shortened by 4 bases and J by 3 bases, with 10 bases between the two germline ends. This CDR3 is CASSSWRGGNTIYF. Written as DNA, the CDR3 is TGTGCCAGCAGTTCTTGGAGGGGTGGAAACACCATATATTTT.

The V and J genes are TRBV6-4 and TRBJ2-1; 7 bases map to TRBD2. From germline, CDR1 is MRHNA and CDR2 SNTAGT. V lost 2 bases and J lost 7; bases outside the gene matches: 5. The CDR3 is 14 residues long. The CDR3 spells CASSDGGGPNEQFF. The CDR3 DNA reads TGTGCCAGCAGTGACGGGGGAGGGCCTAATGAGCAGTTCTTC.

The chain uses TRBV4-2 and TRBJ1-5, with unresolved D. Trimming cost V 0 bases and J 0 bases, with 9 bases left between them. This CDR3 has 16 amino acids. Germline assignment: CDR1 LGHNA and CDR2 YNFKEQ. CDR3 region: CASSQDLGDSNQPQHF. CDR3 nucleotides: TGTGCCAGCAGCCAAGATCTAGGCGATAGCAATCAGCCCCAGCATTTT.

This rearrangement joins TRBV5-4 to TRBJ1-2; TRBD1 agrees at 7 bases. In germline, CDR1 is SGHNT, CDR2 YYREEE (reference sequence). The CDR3 has 13 amino acids. V was clipped by 2 bases and J by 4 bases; unmatched bases: 2. CDR3 nucleotide sequence: TGTGCCAGCAGCTTCCCAGGGGGCTATGGCTACACCTTC. Its translation is CASSFPGGYGYTF.

V usage is TRBV19 and J usage is TRBJ1-4, with D maybe TRBD1 (5 bases). The germline V gene encodes CDR1 LNHDA and CDR2 SQIVND (reference sequence). The CDR3 length is 16 residues. V lost 4 bases, J lost 4 bases, and 16 bases lay in between. CDR3 protein: CASSTQWGNLNEKLFF. CDR3 nucleotide sequence: TGTGCCAGTAGTACTCAATGGGGGAACCTTAATGAAAAACTGTTTTTT. Full variable domain (missing parts from reference TRBV19 and TRBJ1-4): DGGITQSPKYLFRKEGQNVTLSCEQNLNHDAMYWYRQDPGQGLRLIYYSQIVNDFQKGDIAEGYSVSREKKESFPLTVTSAQKNPTAFYLCASSTQWGNLNEKLFFGSGTQLSVL.

The rearrangement links TRBV5-4 to TRBJ2-2, with D maybe TRBD2 (7 bases). The length of the CDR3 is 16 residues. The V gene's germline CDR1 is SGHNT and CDR2 YYREEE (reference sequence). Trimming took off 3 bases at V and 7 bases at J, with 19 bases between the two ends. DNA for the CDR3: TGTGCCAGCAGCTCCGTGACGTGGGGGGGCAACGGGGAGCTGTTTTTT. Amino acid sequence: CASSSVTWGGNGELFF. The full variable domain, completed using reference TRBV5-4 and TRBJ2-2, is ETGVTQSPTHLIKTRGQQVTLRCSSQSGHNTVSWYQQALGQGPQFIFQYYREEENGRGNFPPRFSGLQFPNYSSELNVNALELDDSALYLCASSSVTWGGNGELFFGEGSRLTVL.

V is TRBV30 and J is TRBJ2-3; 7 nucleotides match TRBD1. V was clipped by 2 bases and J by 3 bases; unmatched bases: 2. CDR3 length: 13 residues. Germline loops: CDR1 GTSNPN, CDR2 SVGIG (reference sequence). The CDR3, as DNA: TGTGCCTGGAGTCCGACAGGGACAGATACGCAGTATTTT. This translates into CAWSPTGTDTQYF.

The chain joins TRBV5-1 to TRBJ2-7, with D possibly TRBD1 on 6 matching bases. Germline loops: CDR1 SGHRS, CDR2 YFSETQ. Trimming took 0 bases from V and 2 from J, leaving 12 bases between them. The CDR3 has 15 amino acids. DNA of the CDR3: TGCGCCAGCAGCTTGGAGGGGCACAGGGCCTACGAGCAGTACTTC. This encodes CASSLEGHRAYEQYF.

A single count supports this clone. The chain is built from TRBV5-1 and TRBJ1-3; D perhaps matches TRBD1 (5 bases). Trimming left V 7 bases short and J 4 bases short, with 9 bases between. Germline CDR1 SGHRS, CDR2 YFSETQ. CDR3 length: 12 residues. The CDR3 DNA reads TGCGCCAGCCGGGACCTGGGAAACACCATATATTTT. Residues: CASRDLGNTIYF.

This clone was observed once. The chain has TRBV19 and TRBJ1-2; D is possibly TRBD1 (6 bases). V was trimmed by 0 bases and J by 5 bases, leaving 13 bases between them. The CDR3 loop spans 15 amino acids. Germline CDR1 is LNHDA and CDR2 is SQIVND (reference sequence). The CDR3 sequence is CASSIDPRGEYGYTF. In DNA, the CDR3 is TGTGCCAGTAGTATAGACCCCAGGGGCGAGTATGGCTACACCTTC.

This chain joins TRBV5-1 and TRBJ2-3; no clear D gene. This CDR3 is 14 amino acids long. Germline values: CDR1 SGHRS, CDR2 YFSETQ. Trimming shortened V by 4 bases and J by 1 base, and 10 bases separated the two germline ends. CDR3 protein: CASSQRMGTDTQYF. CDR3 coding DNA: TGCGCCAGCAGCCAGCGCATGGGCACAGATACGCAGTATTTT.

The rearrangement joins TRBV5-6 to TRBJ1-1; possible D gene TRBD1, 5 bases. Trimming took off 2 bases at V and 1 base at J, with 9 bases between the two ends. Germline lookup yields CDR1 SGHDT and CDR2 YYEEEE. The CDR3 sequence is 14 residues long. CDR3 loop: CASSFVGRNTEAFF. For the CDR3, the DNA is TGTGCCAGCAGCTTCGTGGGACGGAACACTGAAGCTTTCTTT.